This T cell receptor (beta chain) is from a study of shared clonotypes between healthy human individuals. Clones were read by immunoSEQ multiplex PCR, and TCRdb kept only the in-frame ones, dropping some. The table has around 940,000 clones, 76% seen once. Caucasian adults residing in Nashville, Tennessee made up all the donors. This clone was seen once. Its antigen is unknown. General study points: Clonotypes which were not shared had lower generation probabilities than clonotypes that all four donors shared. Only blood samples were collected, and tissue repertoires likely differ. Across a handful of donors, naive CD4 shared around 5.1%, naive CD8 more than 3%, memory CD4 about 2.4%, memory CD8 around 0.42%.

The germline V and J ends were trimmed by 0 bases and 6 bases, with 17 bases remaining between them. Germline CDR1 reads SGDLS; CDR2 reads YYNGEE. The CDR3 contains 16 residues. The V call is TRBV9, the J call TRBJ2-3, with a tentative D call TRBD1 (7 bases). This clonotype originated in a man between 18 and 35 years old in good health. Material: memory CD4+ T cells sorted from blood. The subset is: CD45RA-negative fraction. CDR3 coding DNA: TGTGCCAGCAGCGTAGGGTGGGACTCCAGGGGGGATACGCAGTATTTT. Its translation is CASSVGWDSRGDTQYF.